This TCR beta chain was documented in a study of blood T cell repertoires in COVID-19. This clone was seen only once. V dropped 0 bases and J dropped 8 bases, with 9 bases sitting between them. CDR3 size: 14 residues. Germline-derived CDR1 and CDR2 are SGDLS and YYNGEE. Profiling relied on immunoSEQ multiplex PCR, and the TCRdb table lists in-frame clones only, not all of them. Here the sample spans hundreds of thousands of clones, 89% being singletons. Sequencing was performed on peripheral blood. This clonotype was sampled from a man aged 60 to 69 who had recovered from COVID-19. This chain joins TRBV9 and TRBJ1-6; D gene uncertain. The CDR3 loop reads CASSVDSVDSPLHF. Written as DNA, the CDR3 is TGTGCCAGCAGCGTAGACAGTGTGGATTCACCCCTCCACTTT.